Listed here are 25 T cell receptor beta chains from one sample, sequenced in a study of blood T cell repertoires in COVID-19. The data were produced by immunoSEQ multiplex PCR, yet TCRdb's version contains in-frame clones alone and is incomplete. The sample holds more than 95,000 clones, 85% to 90% seen once. Sequenced sample: peripheral blood. The source of these receptors is a man between 50 and 59 years old with acute or convalescent COVID-19.

The V and J genes are TRBV7-9 and TRBJ1-1; 8 nucleotides line up with TRBD1. The CDR3 extends over 13 amino acids. V shed 1 base, J shed 8 bases, and the junction held 3 bases outside the gene matches. The germline CDR1 and CDR2 sequences are SEHNR and FQNEAQ (reference sequence). DNA for the CDR3: TGTGCCAGCAGCTTAGAACGGGACAGGGAAGCTTTCTTT. Amino acid sequence: CASSLERDREAFF.

This chain connects TRBV3-1 (or the pseudogene TRBV3-2) to TRBJ2-4; TRBD2 might be the D (7 bases). The V end was cut by 0 bases, the J end by 10 bases, with 13 bases between. Per the germline V gene, CDR1 is LGHDT and CDR2 is YNNKEL (reference sequence). The CDR3 covers 14 residues. The CDR3 DNA reads TGTGCCAGCAGCCAAGATACCAGGGGAGGGATTCAGTACTTC. It codes for CASSQDTRGGIQYF.

The V call is TRBV6-2 or TRBV6-3, the J call TRBJ2-4; 11 nucleotides line up with TRBD1. Per germline, CDR1 MNHEY and CDR2 SVGEGT. CDR3 length: 19 residues. Germline trimming cut 6 bases from V and 1 base from J; bases unmatched to any gene: 14. The CDR3 nucleotides are TGTGCCAGCAGCCCCTCGGACAGGGGGCTGCTCGGGGCCAAAAACATTCAGTACTTC. Its translation: CASSPSDRGLLGAKNIQYF.

Only one count was recorded for this clone. This chain uses TRBV30 with TRBJ1-6, with unresolved D. The CDR3 has 13 amino acids. Per germline, CDR1 GTSNPN and CDR2 SVGIG (reference sequence). Trimming took 3 bases from V and 7 from J, leaving 10 bases between them. The CDR3, as DNA: TGTGCCTGGAGCGTCGAGTGGAATTCACCCCTCCACTTT. Encoded protein: CAWSVEWNSPLHF.

The rearrangement uses TRBV6-5 and TRBJ2-7, with 8 bases aligning to TRBD1. V gave up 2 bases and J gave up 2 bases; unmatched junction bases: 5. Germline assignment: CDR1 MNHEY and CDR2 SVGAGI. The CDR3 loop spans 15 amino acids. This chain's CDR3 is CASSYQGALTYEQYF. The CDR3 DNA sequence: TGTGCCAGCAGTTACCAGGGGGCCCTCACCTACGAGCAGTACTTC.

The chain has TRBV24-1 and TRBJ2-1, with D perhaps matching TRBD1 (5 bases). Germline V gene lookup returns CDR1 KGHDR and CDR2 SFDVKD. V lost 11 bases and J lost 6, with 19 bases in between. This CDR3 contains 14 residues. The CDR3 is CAIQGSVVTNEQFF. In DNA form, the CDR3 reads TGTGCCATCCAGGGAAGCGTCGTGACCAATGAGCAGTTCTTC.

V usage is TRBV12-3 or TRBV12-4 and J usage is TRBJ2-1; 8 nucleotides match TRBD1. The CDR3 consists of 12 residues. J lost 12 bases, V lost 5 bases, and 6 bases had no gene match. CDR3 in DNA: TGTGCCAGCAGTGCCGGAGACAGGGGGCAGTTCTTC. Encoded protein: CASSAGDRGQFF.

The chain joins TRBV6-2 or TRBV6-3 to TRBJ2-7, with unresolved D. Germline assignment: CDR1 MNHEY and CDR2 SVGEGT. The CDR3 spans 14 residues. V gave up 4 bases and J gave up 3 bases, with 13 bases separating them. CDR3: CASSSVRYYYEQYF. DNA of the CDR3: TGTGCCAGCAGTTCTGTACGGTACTACTACGAGCAGTACTTC.

This chain connects TRBV7-2 to TRBJ2-7; D is perhaps TRBD1 (5 bases). This CDR3 is built from 14 residues. Germline V gene data show CDR1 as SGHTA and CDR2 as FQGNSA. V lost 7 bases, J lost 5 bases, and 18 bases lay in between. In DNA form, the CDR3 reads TGTGCCAGCACCGTCCTCCCAGGGAATCACGAGCAGTACTTC. This encodes CASTVLPGNHEQYF.

The V call is TRBV11-3, the J call TRBJ2-1; 10 bases align to TRBD2. J was trimmed by 6 bases and V by 4 bases; bases with no gene match: 9. CDR3 size: 16 residues. Germline assignment: CDR1 SGHNT and CDR2 YENEEA. This CDR3 reads CASSSAGLADFNEQFF. CDR3 in DNA: TGTGCCAGCAGCTCCGCCGGACTAGCGGATTTCAATGAGCAGTTCTTC.

This clone was recorded only once. This rearrangement joins TRBV6-5 to TRBJ2-7; 8 nucleotides align to TRBD2. V gave up 6 bases and J gave up 3 bases; unmatched junction bases: 7. CDR3 length: 14 residues. The germline V gene encodes CDR1 MNHEY and CDR2 SVGAGI. CDR3 nucleotide sequence: TGTGCCAGCAGAAATAGCGGGAAGAGCTACGAGCAGTACTTC. Translated: CASRNSGKSYEQYF.

This chain links TRBV11-2 with TRBJ2-7; D possibly corresponds to TRBD2 (5 bases). With 3 bases removed from V and 6 bases from J, the gap between germline ends came to 21 bases. The CDR3 has 16 amino acids. The germline gives CDR1 SGHAT, CDR2 FQNNGV. The CDR3 nucleotides read TGTGCCAGCAGCTTCCTACCAGTTCAGGTTGGAGGCGAGCAGTACTTC. Protein sequence: CASSFLPVQVGGEQYF.

The genes are TRBV21-1 and TRBJ2-3; the table calls TRBD1, which could not be checked here. TRBV21-1 is annotated as a pseudogene. This CDR3 contains 17 residues. Here the CDR3 DNA reads TGTGCCAGCAGCAAAGGGGTTGGGGGGACAGCAGCAGATACGCAGTATTTT. Amino acids: CASSKGVGGTAADTQYF.

V usage is TRBV6-4 and J usage is TRBJ1-1; D is uncertain. This CDR3 is 15 amino acids long. CDR1 is MRHNA and CDR2 is SNTAGT in the germline V gene. Between the trimmed V and J ends, which lost 4 bases and 0 bases, there was a span of 12 bases. The CDR3 DNA reads as TGTGCCAGCAGTGCAGGCCCGACCGTGAACACTGAAGCTTTCTTT. Protein sequence: CASSAGPTVNTEAFF.

This sequence joins TRBV5-1 and TRBJ2-7; 13 positions agree with TRBD2. Germline trimming cut 3 bases from V and 1 base from J; bases unmatched to any gene: 4. The length of the CDR3 is 16 residues. CDR1 and CDR2 (germline): SGHRS, YFSETQ. CDR3 DNA: TGCGCCAGCAGCTCGCCACTAGCGGGAGGGTCCTACGAGCAGTACTTC. It yields the protein CASSSPLAGGSYEQYF.

The rearrangement links TRBV6-2 or TRBV6-3 to TRBJ2-1; no definite D call. Germline CDR1 and CDR2: MNHEY and SVGEGT. Trimming left V 3 bases short and J 2 bases short, with 8 bases between. The CDR3 runs 14 residues. CDR3 nucleotides: TGTGCCAGCAGTTATACAAACCCCTACAATGAGCAGTTCTTC. It specifies CASSYTNPYNEQFF.

The chain has TRBV19 and TRBJ1-2; 9 bases align to TRBD1. The germline V gene encodes CDR1 LNHDA and CDR2 SQIVND (reference sequence). V lost 10 bases, J lost 0 bases, and 21 bases stayed unmatched. This CDR3 spans 19 amino acids. CDR3 DNA: TGTGCCACCAAGAGCCAGGGACAGGGCCTTCCAGGGACTAACTATGGCTACACCTTC. This gives the protein CATKSQGQGLPGTNYGYTF.

The rearrangement links TRBV30 to TRBJ2-3, with 11 bases aligning to TRBD1. The CDR3 sequence is 15 residues long. Germline V CDR1 and CDR2: GTSNPN, SVGIG (reference sequence). Here the CDR3 DNA reads TGTATCCTGGTAGTCATGGGGACAGGGGGAGATACGCAGTATTTT. Protein sequence: CILVVMGTGGDTQYF. The variable domain in full, with the rest retrieved from reference TRBV30 and TRBJ2-3, is SQTIHQWPATLVQPVGSPLSLECTVEGTSNPNLYWYRQAAGRGLQLLFYSVGIGQISSEVPQNLSASRPQDRQFILSSKKLLLSDSGFYLCILVVMGTGGDTQYFGPGTRLTVL.

This clone was observed a single time. This chain links TRBV24-1 with TRBJ2-3; 12 nucleotides align to TRBD1. The CDR3 is 19 amino acids. V trimming: 0 bases; J trimming: 2 bases; junction bases outside the gene matches: 8. Germline CDR1 KGHDR, CDR2 SFDVKD. CDR3: CATSDLIGTGGLSTDTQYF. The CDR3 nucleotides are TGTGCCACCAGTGATTTGATAGGGACAGGGGGCTTATCCACAGATACGCAGTATTTT.

J is TRBJ2-2 and V is TRBV11-2; 7 bases map to TRBD1. The trim removed 1 base at V and 3 bases at J, leaving 2 bases unmatched. The CDR3 consists of 15 residues. In germline, CDR1 is SGHAT, CDR2 FQNNGV. CDR3 sequence: CASSLGRGYTGELFF. The CDR3 nucleotides are TGTGCCAGCAGCTTAGGCAGGGGGTACACCGGGGAGCTGTTTTTT.

The rearrangement joins TRBV18 to TRBJ2-3, with D unclear. Trimming pared 3 bases from V and 8 bases from J, leaving 12 bases between. The CDR3 extends over 13 amino acids. Germline CDR1 and CDR2: KGHSH and LQKENI. The CDR3 sequence: CASSPIEDPTQYF. In DNA, the CDR3 is TGTGCCAGCTCACCCATAGAAGATCCTACGCAGTATTTT.

J is TRBJ1-5 and V is TRBV6-5; TRBD1 aligns across 7 bases. Unmatched junction bases numbered 11, after V lost 6 bases and J lost 6 bases. The germline V gene encodes CDR1 MNHEY and CDR2 SVGAGI. CDR3 size: 15 residues. CDR3 sequence: CASSDDREGSQPQHF. CDR3 nucleotide sequence: TGTGCCAGCAGCGACGACAGGGAAGGGAGTCAGCCCCAGCATTTT.

This chain connects TRBV29-1 to TRBJ1-2; D gene ambiguous. The V gene lost 4 bases and the J gene lost 4 bases, with 7 bases spanning the gap. The length of the CDR3 is 11 residues. In germline, CDR1 is SQVTM, CDR2 ANQGSEA. The chain's CDR3 is CSVVRSYGYTF. CDR3 bases: TGCAGCGTTGTACGGAGCTATGGCTACACCTTC.

This chain connects TRBV12-5 to TRBJ1-5; no clear D gene. The CDR3 runs to 15 residues. V was pared by 7 bases and J by 0 bases, with 13 bases between. CDR1 LGHNT and CDR2 FRNRAP come from the germline V gene. CDR3 DNA: TGTGCTAGTGCCAAGACGGAGGATAGCAATCAGCCCCAGCATTTT. Protein product: CASAKTEDSNQPQHF.

The table lists this clone with a count of one. The chain carries TRBV24-1 and TRBJ1-2; D might be TRBD1 (5 bases). The V gene lost 9 bases and the J gene lost 5 bases, with 15 bases spanning the gap. Per the germline V gene, CDR1 is KGHDR and CDR2 is SFDVKD. This CDR3 contains 13 residues. In nucleotides, the CDR3 is TGTGCCACCGCCGGCCGGGGGGTTTATGGCTACACCTTC. This codes for CATAGRGVYGYTF.